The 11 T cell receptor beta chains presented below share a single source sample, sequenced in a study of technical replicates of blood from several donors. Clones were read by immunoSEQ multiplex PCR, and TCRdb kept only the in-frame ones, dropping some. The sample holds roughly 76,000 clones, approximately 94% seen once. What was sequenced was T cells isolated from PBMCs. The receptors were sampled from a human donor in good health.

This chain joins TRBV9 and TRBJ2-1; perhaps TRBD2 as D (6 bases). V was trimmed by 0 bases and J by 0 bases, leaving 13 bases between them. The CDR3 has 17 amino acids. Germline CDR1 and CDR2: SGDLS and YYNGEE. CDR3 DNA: TGTGCCAGCAGCGTAGAATGGGGGGTCAGCTCCTACAATGAGCAGTTCTTC. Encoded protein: CASSVEWGVSSYNEQFF. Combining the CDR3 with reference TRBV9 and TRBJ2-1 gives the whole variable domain DSGVTQTPKHLITATGQRVTLRCSPRSGDLSVYWYQQSLDQGLQFLIQYYNGEERAKGNILERFSAQQFPDLHSELNLSSLELGDSALYFCASSVEWGVSSYNEQFFGPGTRLTVL.

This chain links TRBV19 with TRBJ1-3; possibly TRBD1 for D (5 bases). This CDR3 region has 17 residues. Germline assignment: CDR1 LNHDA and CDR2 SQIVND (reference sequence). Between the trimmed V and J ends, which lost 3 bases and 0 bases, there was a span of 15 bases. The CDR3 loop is CASSMGLGPYSGNTIYF. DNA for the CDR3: TGTGCCAGTAGTATGGGGCTTGGTCCATACTCTGGAAACACCATATATTTT.

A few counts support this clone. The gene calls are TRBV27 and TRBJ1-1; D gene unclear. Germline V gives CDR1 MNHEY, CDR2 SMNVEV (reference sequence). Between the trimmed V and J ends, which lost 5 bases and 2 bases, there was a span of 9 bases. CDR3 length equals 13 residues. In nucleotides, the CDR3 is TGTGCCAGCAGTCCCCCAGGCAACACTGAAGCTTTCTTT. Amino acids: CASSPPGNTEAFF.

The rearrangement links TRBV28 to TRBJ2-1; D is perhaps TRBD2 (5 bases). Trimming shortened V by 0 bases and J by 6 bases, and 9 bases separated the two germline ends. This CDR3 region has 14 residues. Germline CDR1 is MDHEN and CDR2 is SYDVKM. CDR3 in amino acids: CASSLWDLSNEQFF. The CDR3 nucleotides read TGTGCCAGCAGTTTATGGGACTTATCCAATGAGCAGTTCTTC.

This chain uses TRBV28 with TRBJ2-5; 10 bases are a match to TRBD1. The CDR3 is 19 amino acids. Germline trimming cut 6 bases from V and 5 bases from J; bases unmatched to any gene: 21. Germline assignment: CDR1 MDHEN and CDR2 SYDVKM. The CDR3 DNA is TGTGCCAGCAGAGCCCAAACCTCCACCGACAGGGGGCGAAGGGAGACCCAGTACTTC. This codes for CASRAQTSTDRGRRETQYF.

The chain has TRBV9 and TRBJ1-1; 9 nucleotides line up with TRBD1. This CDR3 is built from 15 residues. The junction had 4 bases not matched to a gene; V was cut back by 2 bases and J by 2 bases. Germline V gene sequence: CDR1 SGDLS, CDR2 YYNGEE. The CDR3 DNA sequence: TGTGCCAGCAGCGTCACAGGGGGCCTCAACACTGAAGCTTTCTTT. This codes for CASSVTGGLNTEAFF.

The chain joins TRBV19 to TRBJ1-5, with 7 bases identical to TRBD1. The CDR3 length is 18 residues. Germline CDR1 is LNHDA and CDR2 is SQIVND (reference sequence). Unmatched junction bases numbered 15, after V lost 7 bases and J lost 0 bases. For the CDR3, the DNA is TGTGCCAGTAACAAACCGGGACAGAACCCTTATAGCAATCAGCCCCAGCATTTT. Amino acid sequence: CASNKPGQNPYSNQPQHF. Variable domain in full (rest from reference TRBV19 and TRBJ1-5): DGGITQSPKYLFRKEGQNVTLSCEQNLNHDAMYWYRQDPGQGLRLIYYSQIVNDFQKGDIAEGYSVSREKKESFPLTVTSAQKNPTAFYLCASNKPGQNPYSNQPQHFGDGTRLSIL.

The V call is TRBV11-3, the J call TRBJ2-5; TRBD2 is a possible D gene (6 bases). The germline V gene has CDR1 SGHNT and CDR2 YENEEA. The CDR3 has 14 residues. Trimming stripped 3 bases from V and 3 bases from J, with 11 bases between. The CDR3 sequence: CASSFRWGEETQYF. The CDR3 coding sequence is TGTGCCAGCAGCTTCAGGTGGGGGGAAGAGACCCAGTACTTC.

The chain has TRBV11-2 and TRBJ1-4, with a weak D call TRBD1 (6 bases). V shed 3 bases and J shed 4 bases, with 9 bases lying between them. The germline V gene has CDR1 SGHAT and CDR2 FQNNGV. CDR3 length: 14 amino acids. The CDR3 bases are TGTGCCAGCAGCTTCGGACAGCTTAATGAAAAACTGTTTTTT. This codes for CASSFGQLNEKLFF.

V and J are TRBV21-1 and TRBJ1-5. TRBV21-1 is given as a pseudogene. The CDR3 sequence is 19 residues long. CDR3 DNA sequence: TGTGCCAGCATAGGGGGGGAGGGGTTCCCCAGGGACAGCAATCAGCCCCAGCATTTT. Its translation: CASIGGEGFPRDSNQPQHF.

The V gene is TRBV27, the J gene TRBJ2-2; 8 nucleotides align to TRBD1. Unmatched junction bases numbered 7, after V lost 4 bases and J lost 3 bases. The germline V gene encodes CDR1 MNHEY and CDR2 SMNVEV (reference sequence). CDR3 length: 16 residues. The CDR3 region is CASSSQGVNYTGELFF. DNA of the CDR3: TGTGCCAGCAGTTCACAGGGGGTTAATTACACCGGGGAGCTGTTTTTT.